These T cell receptor beta chains were read from a single sample in a study of regulatory T cells in long-lasting Graves disease. TCRdb called the multiplex PCR reads again in MiXCR, with one record for every CDR3 protein. The data contain 700,000 or so distinct CDR3 sequences, roughly 30% of them singletons. The specimen was peripheral blood mononuclear cells (PBMCs), collected when the disease was refractory, from a patient treated with antithyroid drugs. These receptors were collected from a female donor with Graves disease. CDR3s include the opening cysteine and the closing phenylalanine or tryptophan. D genes are given only for firm matches. Size is omitted from some rows. Given values are once, few, many or a class for expanded clones.

NA,TRBV20-1,few,TRBJ1-5,TGCAGTGCAGGGGGAAAAGGGGATCAGCCCCAGCATTTT,CSAGGKGDQPQHF
TRBD1,TRBV20-1,NA,TRBJ1-6,TGCAGTGCTAGGACAGGGACCAATTCACCCCTCCACTTT,CSARTGTNSPLHF
NA,TRBV27,few,TRBJ1-1,TGTGCCAGCAGTCCGGGCCGGCCTTTAGCTTTCTTT,CASSPGRPLAFF
NA,TRBV11-3,NA,TRBJ2-5,TGTGCCAGCAGCCCGGGACATTTCAAAGAGACCCAGTACTTC,CASSPGHFKETQYF
NA,TRBV7-3,few,TRBJ1-1,TGTGCCAGCAGCTTATTCCGGGGGTCCGGGTTGGGGACTGAAGCTTTCTTT,CASSLFRGSGLGTEAFF
NA,TRBV7-9,NA,TRBJ1-5,TGTGCCAGCAGTTCTACGACAGTTAATCAGCCCCAGCATTTT,CASSSTTVNQPQHF
NA,TRBV6-2/TRBV6-3,NA,TRBJ2-7,TGTGCCAGCAGTACGACAGGGAGGTACGAGCAGTACTTC,CASSTTGRYEQYF
NA,TRBV7-8,NA,TRBJ1-5,TGTGCCAGCAGCTTAGAGGTAGCAGGGAAACAGCCCCAGCATTTT,CASSLEVAGKQPQHF
TRBD1,TRBV12-3/TRBV12-4,NA,TRBJ1-3,TGTGCCAGCAGGATCGACAGGGCCGAGTACACCATATATTTT,CASRIDRAEYTIYF
NA,TRBV29-1,few,TRBJ1-1,TGCAGCGCTAGACAGTTATGGTTAGGCACTGAAGCTTTCTTT,CSARQLWLGTEAFF
NA,TRBV20-1,NA,TRBJ2-1,TGCAGTGCTAGAGAAACAGGGCGGGGGTTCAATGAGCAGTTCTTC,CSARETGRGFNEQFF
TRBD2,TRBV19,NA,TRBJ2-7,TGTGCCAGTTCCGGGACTAGCGGGAGGGGGCTCTGGTACGAGCAGTACTTC,CASSGTSGRGLWYEQYF
NA,TRBV19,NA,TRBJ1-1,TGTGCCAGTAGTATGAACCCCGGGGGGTACCCTGAAGCTTTCTTT,CASSMNPGGYPEAFF
NA,TRBV30,NA,TRBJ1-1,TGTGCCTCACAAACAGGGAGGGCGACTGAAGCTTTCTTT,CASQTGRATEAFF
TRBD1,TRBV14,NA,TRBJ2-7,TGTGCCAGCAGCAGTACCGGGACAGGGAATTACGAGCAGTACTTC,CASSSTGTGNYEQYF
NA,TRBV15,once,TRBJ2-7,TGTGCCACCAGCAGAGAGAGGAGGGGACCCTACGAGCAGTACTTC,CATSRERRGPYEQYF
NA,TRBV7-3,few,TRBJ2-5,TGTGCCAGCAGCTCGGGGGCCCATTCCCAAGAGACCCAGTACTTC,CASSSGAHSQETQYF
TRBD2,TRBV28,NA,TRBJ2-3,TGTGCCAGCAGTTTATCGGCGGGAGGGAGCACTCAGTATTTT,CASSLSAGGSTQYF
NA,TRBV6-2/TRBV6-3,NA,TRBJ2-7,TGTGCCAGCAGTTTCACAGGAGCCTACGAGCAGTACTTC,CASSFTGAYEQYF
NA,TRBV12-5,NA,TRBJ2-7,TGTGCTAGTGGTTTGGTACGGGTGACACCGTCCTACGAGCAGTACTTC,CASGLVRVTPSYEQYF
NA,TRBV27,NA,TRBJ2-7,TGTGCCAGCAGCATTGCGGACGGAACATACGAGCAGTACTTC,CASSIADGTYEQYF
TRBD2,TRBV7-3,few,TRBJ2-7,TGTGCCAGCAGCGTTCTTCCGGGACTAGCGGGAGGGCCATACGAGCAGTACTTC,CASSVLPGLAGGPYEQYF
TRBD2,TRBV10-3,once,TRBJ2-7,TGTGCCATCAGTGATAGCGGGCGCTCCTACGAGCAGTACTTC,CAISDSGRSYEQYF
TRBD1,TRBV19,few,TRBJ2-6,TGTGCCAGTAGTGGGTGGGGGACAGAACCTGGGGCCAACGTCCTGACTTTC,CASSGWGTEPGANVLTF
TRBD2,TRBV5-1,few,TRBJ2-7,TGCGCCAGCAGCTTGTTAGCCGGGACTAGCGGGACCTCCTACGAGCAGTACTTC,CASSLLAGTSGTSYEQYF
NA,TRBV29-1,NA,TRBJ2-3,TGCAGCGTTGAAGGGCTGACGACTGGGACTGTTACGCAGTATTTT,CSVEGLTTGTVTQYF
TRBD1,TRBV2,NA,TRBJ2-5,TGTGCCAGCAGTGACGTAATCGACAGGGAAGAGACCCAGTACTTC,CASSDVIDREETQYF
TRBD1,TRBV5-1,NA,TRBJ1-2,TGCGCCAGCAGCCCGGGACAGCGTGGCTACACCTTC,CASSPGQRGYTF
NA,TRBV20-1,few,TRBJ1-4,TGCAGTGCTAGAGATCCGGGCCGCAATGAAAAACTGTTTTTT,CSARDPGRNEKLFF
NA,TRBV20-1,few,TRBJ2-7,TGCAGTGTAACGGACGGGTGGGAGCCCCGAAAGAAAACCTACGAGCAGTACTTC,CSVTDGWEPRKKTYEQYF
TRBD1,TRBV28,many,TRBJ1-1,TGTGCCAGCAGCCAGGGGGCCGACACTGAAGCTTTCTTT,CASSQGADTEAFF
NA,TRBV6-2/TRBV6-3,NA,TRBJ2-7,TGTGCCAGCAGGGGTTTTGACTCCCCGCGGGAGCAGTACTTC,CASRGFDSPREQYF
NA,TRBV30,few,TRBJ2-5,TGTGCCTGGAATAGGGGGAGAGAGACCCAGTACTTC,CAWNRGRETQYF
NA,TRBV29-1,NA,TRBJ2-3,TGCAGCGAATTGAGGCCCGGGAGAGGGGGTGCAGATACGCAGTATTTT,CSELRPGRGGADTQYF
TRBD2,TRBV5-1,NA,TRBJ2-2,TGCGCCAGCAGCCGGGGACTAGCACGTACCGGGGAGCTGTTTTTT,CASSRGLARTGELFF